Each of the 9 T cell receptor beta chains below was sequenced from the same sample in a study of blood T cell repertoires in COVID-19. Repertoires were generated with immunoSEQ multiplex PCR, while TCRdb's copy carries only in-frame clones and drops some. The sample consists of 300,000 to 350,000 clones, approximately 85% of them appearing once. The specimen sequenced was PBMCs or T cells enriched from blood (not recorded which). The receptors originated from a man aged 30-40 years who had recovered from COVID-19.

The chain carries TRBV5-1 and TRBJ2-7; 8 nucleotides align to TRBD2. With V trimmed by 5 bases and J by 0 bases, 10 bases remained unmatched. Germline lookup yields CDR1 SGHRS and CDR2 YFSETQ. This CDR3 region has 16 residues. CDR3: CASSSGGTQSSYEQYF. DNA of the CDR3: TGCGCCAGCAGTTCGGGAGGGACACAGAGCTCCTACGAGCAGTACTTC.

In DNA form, the CDR3 reads TGTGCCAGCATAACCCCCACTAGCGGGGCTAGCACAGATACGCAGTATTTT. As protein: CASITPTSGASTDTQYF. V and J are TRBV2 and TRBJ2-3; 10 positions agree with TRBD2. Germline V gene data show CDR1 as SNHLY and CDR2 as FYNNEI. The V gene end was trimmed by 7 bases and the J gene end by 0 bases; junction bases not matched to a gene: 10. This CDR3 region has 17 residues. The full variable domain, in which reference TRBV2 and TRBJ2-3 provide the parts outside the CDR3, is EPEVTQTPSHQVTQMGQEVILRCVPISNHLYFYWYRQILGQKVEFLVSFYNNEISEKSEIFDDQFSVERPDGSNFTLKIRSTKLEDSAMYFCASITPTSGASTDTQYFGPGTRLTVL.

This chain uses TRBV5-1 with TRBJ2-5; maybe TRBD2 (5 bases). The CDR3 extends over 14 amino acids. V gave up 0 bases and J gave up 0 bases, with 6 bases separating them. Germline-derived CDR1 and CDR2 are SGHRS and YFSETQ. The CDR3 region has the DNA TGCGCCAGCAGCTTGGAGGAGGACCAAGAGACCCAGTACTTC. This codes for CASSLEEDQETQYF.

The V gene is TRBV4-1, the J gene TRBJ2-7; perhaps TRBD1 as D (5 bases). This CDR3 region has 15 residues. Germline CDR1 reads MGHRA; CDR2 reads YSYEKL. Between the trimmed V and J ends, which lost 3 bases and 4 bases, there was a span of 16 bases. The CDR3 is CASSHQMFTGYEQYF. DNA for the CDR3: TGCGCCAGCAGCCACCAGATGTTCACAGGTTACGAGCAGTACTTC.

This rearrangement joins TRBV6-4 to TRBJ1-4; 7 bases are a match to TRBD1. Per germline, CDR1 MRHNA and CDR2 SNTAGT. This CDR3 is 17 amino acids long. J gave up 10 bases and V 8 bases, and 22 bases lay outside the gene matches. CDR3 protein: CASPRGGQMGNSGKLFF. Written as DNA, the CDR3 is TGTGCCAGCCCAAGAGGGGGACAGATGGGGAACTCGGGAAAACTGTTTTTT.

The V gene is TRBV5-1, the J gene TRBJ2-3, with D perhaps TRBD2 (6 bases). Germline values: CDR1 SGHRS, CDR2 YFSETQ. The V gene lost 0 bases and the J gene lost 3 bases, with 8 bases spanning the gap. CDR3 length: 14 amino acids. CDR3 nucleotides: TGCGCCAGCAGCTTGGACGCGGGGACAGATACGCAGTATTTT. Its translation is CASSLDAGTDTQYF.

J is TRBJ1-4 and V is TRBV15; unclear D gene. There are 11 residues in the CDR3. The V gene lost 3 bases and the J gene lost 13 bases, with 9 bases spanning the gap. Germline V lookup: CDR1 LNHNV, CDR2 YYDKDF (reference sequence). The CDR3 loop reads CATSSSGGLFF. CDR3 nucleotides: TGTGCCACCAGCAGCTCCGGAGGACTGTTTTTT.

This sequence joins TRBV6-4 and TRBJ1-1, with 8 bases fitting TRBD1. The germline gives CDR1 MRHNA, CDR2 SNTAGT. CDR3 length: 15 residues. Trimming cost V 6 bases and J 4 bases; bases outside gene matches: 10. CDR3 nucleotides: TGTGCCAGCAGAAAAGACAGGGGAGGAATCACTGAAGCTTTCTTT. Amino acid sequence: CASRKDRGGITEAFF.

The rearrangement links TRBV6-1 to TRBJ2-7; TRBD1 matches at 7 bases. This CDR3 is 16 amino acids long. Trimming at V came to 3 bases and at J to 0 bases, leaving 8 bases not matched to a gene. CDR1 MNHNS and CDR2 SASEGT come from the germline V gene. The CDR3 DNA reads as TGTGCCAGCAGTGAGAGTGTTTGGGACAGCTCCTACGAGCAGTACTTC. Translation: CASSESVWDSSYEQYF.